Presented here are 22 T cell receptor beta chains from one specimen sequenced in a study of blood T cell repertoires in COVID-19 (dated by TCRdb to the early 2020s). Library preparation was by the immunoSEQ multiplex PCR assay. TCRdb limited this immuneACCESS table to in-frame rearrangements with V and J called. A share of clones is missing; checked studies link under half to unresolved V genes, and the rest is unexplained. For this sample the table gives approximately 180,000 clones, of which approximately 83% were detected only once. Approximately 11% of the sample is in the top ten clones. The sample taken for sequencing was peripheral blood. These receptors were obtained from a human donor with active or convalescent COVID-19. The donor label of this sample is uncertain.

The chain is built from TRBV2 and TRBJ2-5; D not certain. Germline V gene lookup returns CDR1 SNHLY and CDR2 FYNNEI. This CDR3 spans 13 amino acids. The V and J ends lost 4 bases and 3 bases respectively, with 9 bases between them. Here the CDR3 DNA reads TGTGCCAGCAGTGCTGGAGTGGAAGAGACCCAGTACTTC. Its translation: CASSAGVEETQYF.

J is TRBJ2-7 and V is TRBV7-3; 9 nucleotides align to TRBD2. J gave up 9 bases and V 4 bases, and 10 bases lay outside the gene matches. The CDR3 is 14 amino acids. CDR1 is SGHTA and CDR2 is FQGTGA in the germline V gene. The CDR3 protein is CASSSSGMSLGQYF. Written as DNA, the CDR3 is TGTGCCAGCAGCTCTAGCGGGATGTCTTTAGGGCAGTACTTC.

This clone showed up just a few times. This chain uses TRBV9 with TRBJ1-5; 7 bases align to TRBD1. The CDR3 loop spans 14 amino acids. Germline trimming cut 3 bases from V and 7 bases from J; bases unmatched to any gene: 7. The V gene's germline CDR1 is SGDLS and CDR2 YYNGEE. In DNA form, the CDR3 reads TGTGCCAGCAGCGAGACAGGGCTGACACAGCCCCAGCATTTT. Its protein is CASSETGLTQPQHF.

This chain uses TRBV10-3 with TRBJ2-5; 8 bases map to TRBD1. Germline CDR1 ENHRY, CDR2 SYGVKD. V lost 5 bases to trimming and J lost 3 bases; unmatched junction nucleotides: 8. The length of the CDR3 is 15 residues. The CDR3 sequence: CAISSSGTGKETQYF. The CDR3, as DNA: TGTGCCATCAGTTCCTCCGGGACAGGTAAAGAGACCCAGTACTTC.

The chain is built from TRBV6-2 or TRBV6-3 and TRBJ2-7; 14 bases agree with TRBD2. The CDR3 has 17 amino acids. Trimming removed 5 bases from V and 1 base from J; junction bases left unmatched: 7. CDR1 is MNHEY and CDR2 is SVGEGT in the germline V gene. CDR3 in amino acids: CASSPTSGRAGSYEQYF. The CDR3 region has the DNA TGTGCCAGCAGTCCGACTAGCGGGAGGGCAGGGTCCTACGAGCAGTACTTC.

The chain is built from TRBV28 and TRBJ2-3; no clear D gene. This CDR3 contains 17 residues. The V gene lost 5 bases and the J gene lost 1 base, with 19 bases spanning the gap. CDR1 is MDHEN, CDR2 SYDVKM, per germline. CDR3 coding DNA: TGTGCCAGCAGTCTACCCTCGGTAGGAGCCGGCACAGATACGCAGTATTTT. This codes for CASSLPSVGAGTDTQYF. The complete variable domain, with remaining parts taken from reference TRBV28 and TRBJ2-3, reads DVKVTQSSRYLVKRTGEKVFLECVQDMDHENMFWYRQDPGLGLRLIYFSYDVKMKEKGDIPEGYSVSREKKERFSLILESASTNQTSMYLCASSLPSVGAGTDTQYFGPGTRLTVL.

The chain is built from TRBV21-1 and TRBJ1-5. TRBV21-1 is described as a pseudogene. CDR3 size: 15 residues. The chain's CDR3 is CASSGGRVKDQPQHF. Here the CDR3 DNA reads TGTGCCAGCAGCGGGGGGAGGGTTAAAGATCAGCCCCAGCATTTT.

The table lists this clone with a count of one. The CDR3 coding sequence is TGTGCCAGCAGCCAAGGGAGGAGCTCCTACGAGCAGTACTTC. It codes for CASSQGRSSYEQYF. V is TRBV3-1 (or the pseudogene TRBV3-2) and J is TRBJ2-7, with D maybe TRBD2 (5 bases). The CDR3 is made up of 14 amino acids. The germline V and J ends were trimmed by 1 base and 0 bases, with 7 bases remaining between them. Germline loops: CDR1 LGHDT, CDR2 YNNKEL (reference sequence).

A few counts support this clone. V usage is TRBV5-1 and J usage is TRBJ2-7; the match to TRBD1 covers 8 bases. After removal of 2 bases from V and 3 bases from J, the junction contained 7 bases not matched to a gene. CDR1 is SGHRS and CDR2 is YFSETQ in the germline V gene. CDR3 length equals 15 residues. The CDR3 nucleotides are TGCGCCAGCAGCTTCCGGCCAGGGGGCGTCTACGAGCAGTACTTC. Translated: CASSFRPGGVYEQYF.

V gene TRBV27 combines with J gene TRBJ2-2; possibly TRBD2 for D (6 bases). Germline-derived CDR1 and CDR2 are MNHEY and SMNVEV (reference sequence). This CDR3 has 16 amino acids. V was pared by 4 bases and J by 7 bases, with 19 bases between. The CDR3 here is CASSSRGKEEDGELFF. The DNA of the CDR3 is TGTGCCAGCAGTTCGCGGGGAAAGGAGGAGGACGGGGAGCTGTTTTTT.

The chain uses TRBV15 and TRBJ2-2, with 10 bases aligning to TRBD2. The germline V gene encodes CDR1 LNHNV and CDR2 YYDKDF (reference sequence). J gave up 6 bases and V 3 bases, and 19 bases lay outside the gene matches. The CDR3 has 20 amino acids. The CDR3, as DNA: TGTGCCACCAGCAGTAGGGGGCGCAGGAGCGGGAGGGTCTCGGCCGGGGAGCTGTTTTTT. It specifies CATSSRGRRSGRVSAGELFF.

V gene TRBV13 combines with J gene TRBJ2-1; 8 nucleotides agree with TRBD2. The CDR3 is 15 amino acids. V trimming: 2 bases; J trimming: 4 bases; junction bases outside the gene matches: 4. Germline V gene data show CDR1 as PRHDT and CDR2 as FYEKMQ (reference sequence). The CDR3 region is CASSLFTSGYNEQFF. CDR3 nucleotides: TGTGCCAGCAGCTTATTTACTAGCGGTTACAATGAGCAGTTCTTC.

This clone was observed once. This rearrangement joins TRBV28 to TRBJ2-1, with D possibly TRBD1 on 6 matching bases. The CDR3 is 13 amino acids. From germline, CDR1 is MDHEN and CDR2 SYDVKM. The germline V and J ends were trimmed by 6 bases and 9 bases, with 15 bases remaining between them. CDR3 DNA sequence: TGTGCCAGCAGCATGGCCAGGGGCGGTGAGCAGTTCTTC. Encoded protein: CASSMARGGEQFF.

The J gene is TRBJ2-3, the V gene TRBV4-3, with 7 nucleotides matching TRBD1. Per germline, CDR1 LGHNA and CDR2 YSLEER. V trimming: 5 bases; J trimming: 4 bases; junction bases outside the gene matches: 9. The CDR3 is made up of 15 amino acids. As DNA, the CDR3 is TGCGCCAGCAGCGATCGACAGGGACGGGCAGATACGCAGTATTTT. It codes for CASSDRQGRADTQYF.

This rearrangement joins TRBV18 to TRBJ2-3; the D is unclear. The CDR3 contains 14 residues. The germline V and J ends were trimmed by 2 bases and 2 bases, with 8 bases remaining between them. Germline assignment: CDR1 KGHSH and CDR2 LQKENI. This chain's CDR3 is CASSPVGTTDTQYF. The CDR3 DNA reads TGTGCCAGCTCACCAGTGGGCACCACAGATACGCAGTATTTT.

The chain recombines TRBV28 with TRBJ2-7; 9 bases line up with TRBD2. The trim removed 6 bases at V and 0 bases at J, leaving 6 bases unmatched. The V gene's germline CDR1 is MDHEN and CDR2 SYDVKM. The length of the CDR3 is 15 residues. The CDR3 here is CASRVTSGFSYEQYF. CDR3 DNA sequence: TGTGCCAGCAGAGTCACTAGCGGGTTCTCCTACGAGCAGTACTTC. Variable domain in full (rest from reference TRBV28 and TRBJ2-7): DVKVTQSSRYLVKRTGEKVFLECVQDMDHENMFWYRQDPGLGLRLIYFSYDVKMKEKGDIPEGYSVSREKKERFSLILESASTNQTSMYLCASRVTSGFSYEQYFGPGTRLTVT.

J is TRBJ1-5 and V is TRBV28; D might be TRBD1 (6 bases). Between the trimmed V and J ends, which lost 8 bases and 6 bases, there was a span of 14 bases. Germline lookup yields CDR1 MDHEN and CDR2 SYDVKM. This CDR3 contains 13 residues. The CDR3 DNA sequence: TGTGCCAGCTCTACGGGACACGGTCAGCCCCAGCATTTT. This codes for CASSTGHGQPQHF.

CDR3 nucleotides: TGTGCCATCAATCCCGATGGGCCAAATGAAAAACTGTTTTTT. As protein: CAINPDGPNEKLFF. The V gene is TRBV10-3, the J gene TRBJ1-4; D is ambiguous. Germline assignment: CDR1 ENHRY and CDR2 SYGVKD. V was cut by 7 bases and J by 5 bases, with 14 bases left in between. The CDR3 has 14 residues.

This chain links TRBV18 with TRBJ2-1; 13 bases map to TRBD2. Germline assignment: CDR1 KGHSH and CDR2 LQKENI. This CDR3 has 18 amino acids. V trimming: 3 bases; J trimming: 5 bases; junction bases outside the gene matches: 10. The CDR3 region has the DNA TGTGCCAGCTCACCCCTATCCACTAGCGGGAGGGCCCACAATGAGCAGTTCTTC. Translated, it gives CASSPLSTSGRAHNEQFF. The full variable domain, rest sourced from reference TRBV18 and TRBJ2-1, is NAGVMQNPRHLVRRRGQEARLRCSPMKGHSHVYWYRQLPEEGLKFMVYLQKENIIDESGMPKERFSAEFPKEGPSILRIQQVVRGDSAAYFCASSPLSTSGRAHNEQFFGPGTRLTVL.

This chain connects TRBV11-2 to TRBJ1-2; D is perhaps TRBD1 (6 bases). Germline loops: CDR1 SGHAT, CDR2 FQNNGV. This CDR3 is 16 amino acids long. Trimming stripped 2 bases from V and 6 bases from J, with 19 bases between. CDR3 in amino acids: CASSLPIVGGRNGYTF. The CDR3 DNA reads TGTGCCAGCAGCTTACCAATTGTGGGGGGGCGGAATGGCTACACCTTC.

The chain combines TRBV7-3 with TRBJ2-1; D call uncertain. In germline, CDR1 is SGHTA, CDR2 FQGTGA. Trimming shortened V by 2 bases and J by 0 bases, and 8 bases separated the two germline ends. The CDR3 length is 15 residues. CDR3 protein: CASSLRVASYNEQFF. The CDR3 region has the DNA TGTGCCAGCAGCTTACGGGTCGCCTCCTACAATGAGCAGTTCTTC.

In this sample, this clone turned up once. V usage is TRBV7-2 and J usage is TRBJ1-5; D possibly corresponds to TRBD1 (5 bases). Germline CDR1 reads SGHTA; CDR2 reads FQGNSA. V was pared by 5 bases and J by 7 bases, with 15 bases between. The CDR3 is 14 residues long. The CDR3 spells CASSPDRPYQPQHF. CDR3 bases: TGTGCCAGCAGCCCCGACAGACCTTACCAGCCCCAGCATTTT.